The 32 T cell receptor beta chains below were found in one sample sequenced in a study of siplizumab effects on memory and regulatory T cells. Some clones are missing from TCRdb's copy, which holds only in-frame ones; the method was immunoSEQ multiplex PCR. The repertoire holds about 110,000 clones, with roughly 89% as singletons. Sequencing was performed on CD4+ T cells sorted from blood. These receptors originate from a human donor in good health.

The chain carries TRBV12-5 and TRBJ2-3, with 7 bases lining up with TRBD1. Germline lookup yields CDR1 LGHNT and CDR2 FRNRAP. The CDR3 is 16 amino acids. V dropped 0 bases and J dropped 2; count of bases not matched to a gene: 5. Here the CDR3 reads CASGLVLGQLTDTQYF. The CDR3 DNA follows: TGTGCTAGTGGTTTGGTATTGGGACAGCTCACAGATACGCAGTATTTT.

The V call is TRBV27, the J call TRBJ1-3; TRBD1 aligns across 7 bases. CDR1 is MNHEY and CDR2 is SMNVEV in the germline V gene (reference sequence). Unmatched junction bases numbered 6, after V lost 7 bases and J lost 3 bases. The CDR3 spans 14 residues. The CDR3 loop is CASKIRQGGNTIYF. CDR3 sequence (DNA): TGTGCCAGCAAAATCAGACAGGGTGGAAACACCATATATTTT.

The chain links TRBV6-1 to TRBJ1-2; D unresolved. V lost 2 bases and J 8 bases, leaving 12 bases between the germline ends. The germline V gene encodes CDR1 MNHNS and CDR2 SASEGT. CDR3 length equals 13 residues. CDR3 DNA sequence: TGTGCCAGCAGTGAAAGAGCAGGAGGCGGCTACACCTTC. This codes for CASSERAGGGYTF.

The chain uses TRBV27 and TRBJ2-5; 8 bases are a match to TRBD2. CDR1 MNHEY and CDR2 SMNVEV come from the germline V gene (reference sequence). The CDR3 contains 14 residues. V lost 4 bases and J lost 6; bases outside the gene matches: 7. The CDR3 sequence is CASSYVGGAQTQYF. CDR3 sequence (DNA): TGTGCCAGCAGTTACGTCGGGGGGGCACAGACCCAGTACTTC.

The chain uses TRBV5-6 and TRBJ2-3; D may be TRBD2 (5 bases). The CDR3 contains 14 residues. V lost 4 bases and J lost 2, with 11 bases in between. Germline V gives CDR1 SGHDT, CDR2 YYEEEE. CDR3 in DNA: TGTGCCAGCAGCCCCGGACTGTACACAGATACGCAGTATTTT. It codes for CASSPGLYTDTQYF.

J is TRBJ2-7 and V is TRBV2; TRBD2 agrees at 7 bases. J lost 6 bases, V lost 7 bases, and 15 bases had no gene match. The CDR3 sequence is 15 residues long. Germline-derived CDR1 and CDR2 are SNHLY and FYNNEI. CDR3 in amino acids: CASILNSPGGGEQYF. The CDR3 region has the DNA TGTGCCAGCATCCTAAACTCCCCGGGGGGTGGCGAGCAGTACTTC.

The chain is built from TRBV15 and TRBJ2-5; 11 nucleotides match TRBD1. Trimming at V came to 6 bases and at J to 0 bases, leaving 15 bases not matched to a gene. Germline CDR1 LNHNV, CDR2 YYDKDF (reference sequence). The CDR3 has 19 amino acids. CDR3: CATRRFGTGGLGYQETQYF. CDR3 DNA: TGTGCCACCAGAAGGTTCGGGACAGGGGGTTTAGGGTACCAAGAGACCCAGTACTTC. Full variable domain (missing parts from reference TRBV15 and TRBJ2-5): DAMVIQNPRYQVTQFGKPVTLSCSQTLNHNVMYWYQQKSSQAPKLLFHYYDKDFNNEADTPDNFQSRRPNTSFCFLDIRSPGLGDTAMYLCATRRFGTGGLGYQETQYFGPGTRLLVL.

V gene TRBV7-2 combines with J gene TRBJ1-2, with D perhaps matching TRBD1 (6 bases). This CDR3 is built from 12 residues. The germline V gene encodes CDR1 SGHTA and CDR2 FQGNSA. V was trimmed by 10 bases and J by 7 bases, leaving 16 bases between them. The CDR3 protein is CAISGQGFGYTF. CDR3 bases: TGTGCCATATCTGGGCAGGGGTTTGGCTACACCTTC.

V and J are TRBV29-1 and TRBJ1-1, with a weak D call TRBD1 (6 bases). V lost 6 bases, J lost 0 bases, and 11 bases lay in between. Germline loops: CDR1 SQVTM, CDR2 ANQGSEA. The CDR3 covers 13 residues. The CDR3 bases are TGCAGCGTCAGGACAGCTATGAACACTGAAGCTTTCTTT. Its translation is CSVRTAMNTEAFF.

The chain carries TRBV30 and TRBJ1-2; perhaps TRBD1 as D (6 bases). V was clipped by 4 bases and J by 2 bases, with 17 bases between them. Germline CDR1 and CDR2: GTSNPN and SVGIG (reference sequence). This CDR3 region has 15 residues. DNA for the CDR3: TGTGCCTGGATGGGGTTGGGGGCAGGAAACTATGGCTACACCTTC. The encoded protein is CAWMGLGAGNYGYTF. Variable domain in full (rest from reference TRBV30 and TRBJ1-2): SQTIHQWPATLVQPVGSPLSLECTVEGTSNPNLYWYRQAAGRGLQLLFYSVGIGQISSEVPQNLSASRPQDRQFILSSKKLLLSDSGFYLCAWMGLGAGNYGYTFGSGTRLTVV.

This chain links TRBV27 with TRBJ1-2, with TRBD1 matching 7 bases. This CDR3 contains 14 residues. The V gene end was trimmed by 4 bases and the J gene end by 2 bases; junction bases not matched to a gene: 4. Germline assignment: CDR1 MNHEY and CDR2 SMNVEV (reference sequence). The CDR3 DNA follows: TGTGCCAGCAGTTATCGGGACAGAAACTATGGCTACACCTTC. Protein: CASSYRDRNYGYTF.

The chain carries TRBV5-4 and TRBJ2-7; D is unclear. The CDR3 contains 14 residues. Germline-derived CDR1 and CDR2 are SGHNT and YYREEE (reference sequence). Trimming stripped 4 bases from V and 0 bases from J, with 11 bases between. CDR3 sequence reads: CASSPQRNSYEQYF. CDR3 coding DNA: TGTGCCAGCAGCCCCCAGAGGAACTCCTACGAGCAGTACTTC.

This chain links TRBV5-5 with TRBJ1-4; 8 bases match TRBD1. J gave up 7 bases and V 0 bases, and 8 bases lay outside the gene matches. Germline lookup yields CDR1 SGHKS and CDR2 YYEKEE (reference sequence). The CDR3 sequence is 16 residues long. The CDR3 DNA reads TGTGCCAGCAGCTTGGGAGGCAGGGGGCAGGCTGAAAAACTGTTTTTT. It codes for CASSLGGRGQAEKLFF. The complete variable domain, with remaining parts taken from reference TRBV5-5 and TRBJ1-4, reads DAGVTQSPTHLIKTRGQQVTLRCSPISGHKSVSWYQQVLGQGPQFIFQYYEKEERGRGNFPDRFSARQFPNYSSELNVNALLLGDSALYLCASSLGGRGQAEKLFFGSGTQLSVL.

The rearrangement joins TRBV27 to TRBJ1-1, with D hard to call. The V gene lost 0 bases and the J gene lost 1 base, with 12 bases spanning the gap. This CDR3 contains 16 residues. Germline V CDR1 and CDR2: MNHEY, SMNVEV (reference sequence). The chain's CDR3 is CASSLSQKTSNTEAFF. The CDR3 DNA reads as TGTGCCAGCAGTTTATCACAGAAAACGTCGAACACTGAAGCTTTCTTT.

V is TRBV6-5 and J is TRBJ2-5; possibly TRBD1 for D (6 bases). The CDR3 spans 14 residues. Per germline, CDR1 MNHEY and CDR2 SVGAGI. The V and J ends lost 6 bases and 4 bases respectively, with 15 bases between them. This CDR3 is CASSEIQGGETQYF. The CDR3, as DNA: TGTGCCAGCAGCGAAATACAGGGTGGAGAGACCCAGTACTTC.

The chain employs TRBV5-1 and TRBJ1-2; D gene unclear. CDR3 length equals 15 residues. Germline values: CDR1 SGHRS, CDR2 YFSETQ. V lost 0 bases and J lost 5, with 14 bases in between. CDR3 sequence: CASSLEFPPSYGYTF. Here the CDR3 DNA reads TGCGCCAGCAGCTTGGAATTCCCCCCCTCATATGGCTACACCTTC.

This sequence joins TRBV6-1 and TRBJ1-5; perhaps TRBD1 as D (5 bases). V gave up 4 bases and J gave up 2 bases, with 15 bases separating them. The CDR3 has 16 amino acids. Germline V gene data show CDR1 as MNHNS and CDR2 as SASEGT. CDR3 nucleotide sequence: TGTGCCAGCAGTGCCCAACCTGGAGGGGGCAATCAGCCCCAGCATTTT. It is translated as CASSAQPGGGNQPQHF.

The chain is built from TRBV5-1 and TRBJ2-1; D uncertain. V was pared by 4 bases and J by 4 bases, with 6 bases between. The CDR3 runs to 12 residues. The germline CDR1 and CDR2 sequences are SGHRS and YFSETQ. CDR3 residues: CASSRRYNEQFF. The CDR3 DNA reads as TGCGCCAGCAGCCGAAGGTACAATGAGCAGTTCTTC.

V is TRBV19 and J is TRBJ1-3; TRBD1 matches at 7 bases. Germline V CDR1 and CDR2: LNHDA, SQIVND (reference sequence). The length of the CDR3 is 19 residues. V lost 5 bases, J lost 2 bases, and 18 bases stayed unmatched. This CDR3 reads CASSGPPGQSYSPGNTIYF. CDR3 sequence (DNA): TGTGCCAGTAGTGGCCCACCGGGACAGTCTTATTCGCCTGGAAACACCATATATTTT.

CDR3 nucleotides: TGTGCCAGCAGTTTATCGATCTTGGACACAGAAGAGCAGTACTTC. This codes for CASSLSILDTEEQYF. This rearrangement joins TRBV27 to TRBJ2-7, with D possibly being TRBD1 (5 bases). Germline lookup yields CDR1 MNHEY and CDR2 SMNVEV (reference sequence). V lost 0 bases, J lost 7 bases, and 16 bases lay in between. CDR3 size: 15 residues.

The chain carries TRBV5-1 and TRBJ1-2, with D maybe TRBD1 (5 bases). V lost 2 bases and J lost 3, with 11 bases in between. The CDR3 is 14 amino acids. From germline, CDR1 is SGHRS and CDR2 YFSETQ. CDR3 region: CASSFVLGDYGYTF. The CDR3 bases are TGCGCCAGCAGCTTCGTACTGGGGGACTATGGCTACACCTTC.

The V gene is TRBV15, the J gene TRBJ2-5, with 8 bases identical to TRBD2. V lost 1 base, J lost 1 base, and 8 bases stayed unmatched. This CDR3 spans 17 amino acids. CDR1 LNHNV and CDR2 YYDKDF come from the germline V gene (reference sequence). CDR3 DNA: TGTGCCACCAGCAGAGGACCCAGCGGGGGACTCCAAGAGACCCAGTACTTC. Its protein product is CATSRGPSGGLQETQYF.

The chain uses TRBV5-1 and TRBJ2-7, with 7 bases matching TRBD1. The junction had 30 bases not matched to a gene; V was cut back by 2 bases and J by 4 bases. CDR1 is SGHRS, CDR2 YFSETQ, per germline. This CDR3 comprises 22 residues. The CDR3 DNA is TGCGCCAGCAGCTTCACCGGGACAGCAGACGAATTCCCTCTAGAGGTGACTTACGAGCAGTACTTC. Translation gives CASSFTGTADEFPLEVTYEQYF.

The chain couples TRBV11-3 to TRBJ2-1; D is unclear. CDR1 is SGHNT and CDR2 is YENEEA in the germline V gene. This CDR3 comprises 11 residues. V lost 0 bases, J lost 10 bases, and 4 bases lay in between. The CDR3 spells CASSLEQEQFF. The CDR3 nucleotides read TGTGCCAGCAGCTTAGAACAGGAGCAGTTCTTC.

V gene TRBV10-3 combines with J gene TRBJ1-2; possibly TRBD1 for D (5 bases). The V gene lost 6 bases and the J gene lost 8 bases, with 13 bases spanning the gap. The CDR3 runs to 12 residues. CDR1 and CDR2 from the germline V gene are ENHRY and SYGVKD. For the CDR3, the DNA is TGTGCCATCAGCCTACGAGGGGACGGCTACACCTTC. It yields the protein CAISLRGDGYTF.

The chain has TRBV30 and TRBJ1-5; 7 nucleotides match TRBD1. There are 14 residues in the CDR3. CDR1 GTSNPN and CDR2 SVGIG come from the germline V gene (reference sequence). Trimming cost V 3 bases and J 7 bases; bases outside gene matches: 9. The CDR3 nucleotides read TGTGCCTGGAGAGATACAGGGGCCTGGCAGCCCCAGCATTTT. Its protein product is CAWRDTGAWQPQHF.

The chain employs TRBV19 and TRBJ1-4, with 9 bases fitting TRBD1. Germline-derived CDR1 and CDR2 are LNHDA and SQIVND (reference sequence). CDR3 length equals 15 residues. V was pared by 6 bases and J by 5 bases, with 7 bases of the junction left unmatched. The DNA of the CDR3 is TGTGCCAGTAGAAATCGACAGGGGGAAAATGAAAAACTGTTTTTT. Translated: CASRNRQGENEKLFF.

Remarks on this clone: Other DNA sequences of this sample code for an identical CDR3. The CDR3 loop reads CASSQEGRGGQGWEQYF. The CDR3 DNA reads as TGCGCCAGCAGCCAAGAAGGTCGGGGCGGTCAGGGGTGGGAGCAGTACTTC. The J gene is TRBJ2-7, the V gene TRBV4-1; weak D call: TRBD1 (6 bases). The CDR3 spans 17 residues. Germline V gene data show CDR1 as MGHRA and CDR2 as YSYEKL. Trimming pared 0 bases from V and 7 bases from J, leaving 22 bases between.

The chain combines TRBV19 with TRBJ1-5; possible D gene TRBD1, 6 bases. Trimming left V 7 bases short and J 0 bases short, with 16 bases between. Germline values: CDR1 LNHDA, CDR2 SQIVND (reference sequence). This CDR3 is built from 16 residues. The CDR3 protein is CASTLGQGISNQPQHF. CDR3 bases: TGTGCCAGTACTCTGGGGCAGGGGATTAGCAATCAGCCCCAGCATTTT.

The V and J genes are TRBV7-6 and TRBJ1-6, with D maybe TRBD1 (6 bases). Germline V gene lookup returns CDR1 SGHVS and CDR2 FNYEAQ. This CDR3 has 16 amino acids. The V end was cut by 5 bases, the J end by 6 bases, with 17 bases between. The CDR3 coding sequence is TGTGCCAGCAGCATCGCCCCGGGACAAGCTAATTCACCCCTCCACTTT. This codes for CASSIAPGQANSPLHF.

The V gene is TRBV6-5, the J gene TRBJ1-2; 9 nucleotides align to TRBD1. CDR3 length equals 12 residues. Trimming removed 5 bases from V and 7 bases from J; junction bases left unmatched: 2. Germline values: CDR1 MNHEY, CDR2 SVGAGI. The CDR3 loop is CASSGTGSGYTF. The CDR3 DNA follows: TGTGCCAGCAGTGGGACAGGGTCTGGCTACACCTTC.

V gene TRBV5-4 combines with J gene TRBJ1-3; D call uncertain. CDR3 length equals 13 residues. V was trimmed by 1 base and J by 8 bases, leaving 10 bases between them. CDR1 is SGHNT, CDR2 YYREEE, per germline (reference sequence). CDR3 region: CASSLSKRDTIYF. The CDR3 region has the DNA TGTGCCAGCAGCTTGTCTAAGCGGGACACCATATATTTT.